The 3 T cell receptor beta chains in this list originate from one sample, sequenced in a study of T cell changes during pregnancy in multiple sclerosis. Sequencing used immunoSEQ multiplex PCR; TCRdb keeps in-frame clones, though not all of them. The sample carries about 44,000 clones, roughly 92% recorded once. The source material was CD4+ T cells from peripheral blood mononuclear cells, sampled in the first trimester of pregnancy. These TCRs come from a female donor with multiple sclerosis, enrolled in a pregnancy study.

The chain employs TRBV5-1 and TRBJ2-5, with unresolved D. Germline V gene lookup returns CDR1 SGHRS and CDR2 YFSETQ. The CDR3 runs 15 residues. Deletions cut 0 bases from V and 2 bases from J, with 11 bases between. Written as DNA, the CDR3 is TGCGCCAGCAGCTTGGCCTCGGGTGGACAAGAGACCCAGTACTTC. It yields the protein CASSLASGGQETQYF.

This clone has a handful of counts. V gene TRBV28 combines with J gene TRBJ1-2; a possible D gene is TRBD1 (5 bases). The CDR3 has 13 amino acids. Germline CDR1 MDHEN, CDR2 SYDVKM. The V gene lost 5 bases and the J gene lost 4 bases, with 11 bases spanning the gap. As DNA, the CDR3 is TGTGCCAGCAGTCTCCAGGGCCCCTATGGCTACACCTTC. Protein sequence: CASSLQGPYGYTF.

In its sample, this clone was seen many times. The chain employs TRBV2 and TRBJ1-2; 10 bases match TRBD1. CDR3 length: 13 amino acids. The V gene end was trimmed by 10 bases and the J gene end by 3 bases; junction bases not matched to a gene: 5. From germline, CDR1 is SNHLY and CDR2 FYNNEI. Here the CDR3 reads CATAGQGYYGYTF. CDR3 nucleotide sequence: TGTGCCACCGCGGGACAGGGGTACTATGGCTACACCTTC.